A single sample gave rise to the 9 T cell receptor beta chains below, sequenced in a study of blood T cells in healthy people across ages. A second PCR, run for about 6 to 12 cycles, used a sample-barcoded 5' primer plus a J-beta primer mix. TCRdb redid the calling of the 5' RACE reads with MiXCR, one entry per CDR3 protein. The data contain hundreds of thousands of distinct CDR3 sequences, just over 55% of them seen just once; the ten biggest clones take up roughly 25%. What was sequenced was blood. The receptor source for this set is a middle-aged man in good health.

This clonotype was detected only a few times. The chain combines TRBV21-1 with TRBJ1-6; TRBD1 was called by the table and not checked on the DNA. TRBV21-1 corresponds to a pseudogene. The CDR3 contains 16 residues. The CDR3 here is CASSKLDRGSHSPLHF. CDR3 in DNA: TGTGCCAGCAGCAAGTTGGACAGGGGCTCTCATTCACCCCTCCACTTT.

This clonotype has just a few counts. CDR3 bases: TGTGCCAGCAGCCAAGACAGGGATTGGAAAGATACGCAGTATTTT. As protein: CASSQDRDWKDTQYF. The chain uses TRBV3-1 and TRBJ2-3; TRBD1 is a possible D gene (5 bases). The germline V gene encodes CDR1 LGHDT and CDR2 YNNKEL (reference sequence). Trimming stripped 0 bases from V and 5 bases from J, with 12 bases between. The CDR3 spans 15 residues.

This clonotype was observed a handful of times. For the CDR3, the DNA is TGTGCCAGCAGTCGGACAGGGGGTGGCGAGCAGTACTTC. The encoded protein is CASSRTGGGEQYF. The rearrangement uses TRBV6-2 or TRBV6-3 and TRBJ2-7; 10 nucleotides line up with TRBD1. Germline V gene data show CDR1 as MNHEY and CDR2 as SVGEGT. The CDR3 totals 13 residues. The V and J ends lost 5 bases and 6 bases, in that order; junction bases with no gene match: 4.

The chain couples TRBV28 to TRBJ2-3; 13 bases map to TRBD2. Losses at the gene ends were 2 bases for V and 1 base for J; bases not matched to a gene: 9. The CDR3 covers 19 residues. CDR1 and CDR2 (germline): MDHEN, SYDVKM. The CDR3 bases are TGTGCCAGCAGTTTAATGGGACTAGCGGGACCGGACGGCACAGATACGCAGTATTTT. Protein: CASSLMGLAGPDGTDTQYF. Supplemented by reference TRBV28 and TRBJ2-3, the full variable domain reads DVKVTQSSRYLVKRTGEKVFLECVQDMDHENMFWYRQDPGLGLRLIYFSYDVKMKEKGDIPEGYSVSREKKERFSLILESASTNQTSMYLCASSLMGLAGPDGTDTQYFGPGTRLTVL.

There are many counts of this clonotype. The chain joins TRBV12-3 or TRBV12-4 to TRBJ2-5; 8 bases map to TRBD1. With 5 bases clipped from V and 4 bases from J, the junction kept 3 bases outside the gene matches. This CDR3 has 13 residues. This CDR3 reads CASSPGQGETQYF. The CDR3 DNA follows: TGTGCCAGCAGTCCCGGACAGGGAGAGACCCAGTACTTC.

This clonotype has only one observation. This chain uses TRBV6-6 with TRBJ1-5, with TRBD1 matching over 10 bases. The germline V gene has CDR1 MNHNY and CDR2 SVGAGI (reference sequence). V trimming: 7 bases; J trimming: 4 bases; junction bases outside the gene matches: 10. The CDR3 loop spans 16 amino acids. The CDR3 DNA follows: TGTGCCAGCAACTCACGGGCGGGACAGGGGAATCAGCCCCAGCATTTT. Protein sequence: CASNSRAGQGNQPQHF.

The V call is TRBV4-2, the J call TRBJ1-1; 10 positions agree with TRBD1. Per the germline V gene, CDR1 is LGHNA and CDR2 is YNFKEQ. This CDR3 has 18 residues. J was trimmed by 5 bases and V by 0 bases; bases with no gene match: 12. CDR3 region: CASSQDRFGTGVGTEAFF. In nucleotides, the CDR3 is TGTGCCAGCAGCCAAGATCGGTTCGGGACAGGGGTTGGAACTGAAGCTTTCTTT.

The chain combines TRBV4-3 with TRBJ2-2, with D possibly matching TRBD2 (6 bases). Trimming cost V 0 bases and J 1 base, with 12 bases left between them. Germline-derived CDR1 and CDR2 are LGHNA and YSLEER. The length of the CDR3 is 17 residues. The CDR3 region has the DNA TGCGCCAGCAGCCAAGATTACGCGGGGCAGAACACCGGGGAGCTGTTTTTT. Its translation is CASSQDYAGQNTGELFF.

The chain recombines TRBV7-9 with TRBJ2-2; 7 nucleotides agree with TRBD1. Germline CDR1 is SEHNR and CDR2 is FQNEAQ (reference sequence). The V and J ends lost 5 bases and 1 base, in that order; junction bases with no gene match: 7. The CDR3 loop spans 16 amino acids. CDR3 nucleotide sequence: TGTGCCAGCAGCCGAAGACAGGGTATGAACACCGGGGAGCTGTTTTTT. This translates into CASSRRQGMNTGELFF. Looking up the rest from reference TRBV7-9 and TRBJ2-2 gives the full variable domain: DTGVSQNPRHKITKRGQNVTFRCDPISEHNRLYWYRQTLGQGPEFLTYFQNEAQLEKSRLLSDRFSAERPKGSFSTLEIQRTEQGDSAMYLCASSRRQGMNTGELFFGEGSRLTVL.